The text below deals with one T cell receptor (beta chain). This entry is derived from a study of blood T cell repertoires in COVID-19. CDR1 and CDR2 (germline): SGHTS, YDEGEE. J gave up 2 bases and V 0 bases, and 4 bases lay outside the gene matches. This CDR3 has 17 amino acids. Produced via immunoSEQ multiplex PCR; TCRdb's table is partial and in-frame only. This table has fewer than 200,000 clones, 70% to 85% appearing once. Input material: peripheral blood. The chain combines TRBV5-8 with TRBJ2-1; 11 bases match TRBD2. The sequence was obtained from a man aged 55 to 69 who had recovered from COVID-19. CDR3 protein: CASSLDTSGGPYNEQFF. CDR3 bases: TGTGCCAGCAGCTTGGATACTAGCGGGGGTCCCTACAATGAGCAGTTCTTC.